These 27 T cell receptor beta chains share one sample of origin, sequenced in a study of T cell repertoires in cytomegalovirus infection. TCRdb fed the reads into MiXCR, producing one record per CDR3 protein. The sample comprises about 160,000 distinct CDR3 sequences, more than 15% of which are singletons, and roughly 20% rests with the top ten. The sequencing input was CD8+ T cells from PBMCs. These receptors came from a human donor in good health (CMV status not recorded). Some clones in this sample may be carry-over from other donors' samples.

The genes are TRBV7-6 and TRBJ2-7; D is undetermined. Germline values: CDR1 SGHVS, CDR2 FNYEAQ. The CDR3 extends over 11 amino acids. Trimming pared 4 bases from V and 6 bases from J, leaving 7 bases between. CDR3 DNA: TGTGCCAGCAGCTCCACCGCCGAGCAGTACTTC. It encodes CASSSTAEQYF. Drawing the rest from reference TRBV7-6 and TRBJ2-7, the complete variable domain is GAGVSQSPRYKVTKRGQDVALRCDPISGHVSLYWYRQALGQGPEFLTYFNYEAQQDKSGLPNDRFSAERPEGSISTLTIQRTEQRDSAMYRCASSSTAEQYFGPGTRLTVT.

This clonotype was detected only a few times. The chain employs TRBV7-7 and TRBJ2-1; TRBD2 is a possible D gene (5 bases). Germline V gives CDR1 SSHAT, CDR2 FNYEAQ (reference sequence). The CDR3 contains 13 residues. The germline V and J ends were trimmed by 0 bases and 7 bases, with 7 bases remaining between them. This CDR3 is CASSLATGNEQFF. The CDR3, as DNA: TGTGCCAGCAGCTTAGCGACGGGGAATGAGCAGTTCTTC. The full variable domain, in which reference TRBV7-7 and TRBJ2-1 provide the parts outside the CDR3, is GAGVSQSPRYKVTKRGQDVTLRCDPISSHATLYWYQQALGQGPEFLTYFNYEAQPDKSGLPSDRFSAERPEGSISTLTIQRTEQRDSAMYRCASSLATGNEQFFGPGTRLTVL.

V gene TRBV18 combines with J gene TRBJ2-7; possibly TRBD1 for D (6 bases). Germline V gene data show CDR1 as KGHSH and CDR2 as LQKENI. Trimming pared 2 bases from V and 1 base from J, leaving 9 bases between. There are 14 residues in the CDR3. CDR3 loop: CASSPGGRSYEQYF. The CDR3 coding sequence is TGTGCCAGCTCACCAGGGGGCAGGTCCTACGAGCAGTACTTC.

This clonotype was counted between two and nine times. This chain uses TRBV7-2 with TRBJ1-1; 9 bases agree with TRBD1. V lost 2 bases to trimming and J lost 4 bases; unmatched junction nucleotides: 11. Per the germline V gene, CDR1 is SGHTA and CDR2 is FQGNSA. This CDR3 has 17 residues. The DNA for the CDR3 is TGTGCCAGCAGCTTAAGACACAGGGGGCTGACGGGCACTGAAGCTTTCTTT. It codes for CASSLRHRGLTGTEAFF.

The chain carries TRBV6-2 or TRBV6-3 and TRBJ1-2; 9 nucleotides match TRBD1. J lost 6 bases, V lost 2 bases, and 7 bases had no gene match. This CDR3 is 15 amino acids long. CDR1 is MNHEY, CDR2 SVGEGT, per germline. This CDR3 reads CASSYLQGAYDGYTF. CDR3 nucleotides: TGTGCCAGCAGTTACCTACAGGGGGCTTACGATGGCTACACCTTC.

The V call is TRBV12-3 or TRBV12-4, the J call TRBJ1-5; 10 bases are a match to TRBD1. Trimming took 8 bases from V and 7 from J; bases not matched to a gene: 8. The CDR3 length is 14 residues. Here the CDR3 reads CASGMGTGEQPQHF. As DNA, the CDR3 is TGTGCCAGCGGAATGGGGACAGGGGAACAGCCCCAGCATTTT.

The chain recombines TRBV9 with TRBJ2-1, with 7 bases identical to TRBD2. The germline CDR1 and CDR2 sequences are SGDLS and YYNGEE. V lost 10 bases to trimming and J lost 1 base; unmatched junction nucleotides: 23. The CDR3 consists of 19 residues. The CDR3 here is CAAGKRDGAGVRSYNEQFF. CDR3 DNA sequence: TGTGCCGCCGGAAAAAGGGATGGTGCGGGAGTAAGGTCCTACAATGAGCAGTTCTTC.

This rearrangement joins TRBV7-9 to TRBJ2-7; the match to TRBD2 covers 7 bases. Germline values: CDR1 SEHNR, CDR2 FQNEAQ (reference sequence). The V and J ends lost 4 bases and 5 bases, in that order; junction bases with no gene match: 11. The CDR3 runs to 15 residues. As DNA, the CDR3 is TGTGCCAGCAGCTCCAGCGGGGAAGGGTCCCACGAGCAGTACTTC. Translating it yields CASSSSGEGSHEQYF.

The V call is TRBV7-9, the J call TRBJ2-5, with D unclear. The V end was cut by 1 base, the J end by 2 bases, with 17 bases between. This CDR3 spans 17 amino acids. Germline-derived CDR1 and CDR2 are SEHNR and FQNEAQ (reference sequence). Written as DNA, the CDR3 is TGTGCCAGCAGCTTAGAACTTGGACCCAAATGGCAAGAGACCCAGTACTTC. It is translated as CASSLELGPKWQETQYF.

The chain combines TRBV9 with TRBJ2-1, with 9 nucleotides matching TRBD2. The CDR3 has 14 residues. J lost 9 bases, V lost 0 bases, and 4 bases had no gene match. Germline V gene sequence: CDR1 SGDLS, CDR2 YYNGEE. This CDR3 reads CASSVGGTSFEQFF. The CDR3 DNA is TGTGCCAGCAGCGTAGGAGGGACTAGCTTTGAGCAGTTCTTC.

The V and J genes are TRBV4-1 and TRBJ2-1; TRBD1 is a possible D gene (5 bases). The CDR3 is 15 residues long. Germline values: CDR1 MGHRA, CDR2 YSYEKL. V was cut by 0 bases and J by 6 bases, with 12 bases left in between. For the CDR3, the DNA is TGCGCCAGCAGCCAAGAATCTCAGGGTGTCAATGAGCAGTTCTTC. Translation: CASSQESQGVNEQFF.

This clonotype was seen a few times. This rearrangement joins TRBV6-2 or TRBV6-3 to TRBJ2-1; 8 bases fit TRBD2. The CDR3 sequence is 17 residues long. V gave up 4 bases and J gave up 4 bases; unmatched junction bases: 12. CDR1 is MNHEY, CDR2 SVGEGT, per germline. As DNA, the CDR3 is TGTGCCAGCAGTTCCACCGGGACTAGGCTTCCTTACAATGAGCAGTTCTTC. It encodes CASSSTGTRLPYNEQFF.

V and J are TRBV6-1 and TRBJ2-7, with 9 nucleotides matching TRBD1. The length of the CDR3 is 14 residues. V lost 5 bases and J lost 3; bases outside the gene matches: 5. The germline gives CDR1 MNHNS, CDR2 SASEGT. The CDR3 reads CASSWGQGYYEQYF. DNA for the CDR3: TGTGCCAGCAGTTGGGGACAGGGCTACTACGAGCAGTACTTC.

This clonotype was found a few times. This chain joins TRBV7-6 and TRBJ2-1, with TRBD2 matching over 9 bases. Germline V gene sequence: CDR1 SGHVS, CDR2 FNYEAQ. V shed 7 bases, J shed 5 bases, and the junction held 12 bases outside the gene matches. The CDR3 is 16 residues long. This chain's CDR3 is CASKTSPGLADNEQFF. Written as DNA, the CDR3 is TGTGCCAGCAAAACCTCGCCGGGACTAGCAGACAATGAGCAGTTCTTC.

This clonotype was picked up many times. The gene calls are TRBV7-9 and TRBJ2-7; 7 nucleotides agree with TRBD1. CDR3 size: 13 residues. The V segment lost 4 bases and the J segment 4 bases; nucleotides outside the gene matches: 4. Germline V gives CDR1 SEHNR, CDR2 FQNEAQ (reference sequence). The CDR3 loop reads CASSSAGGYEQYF. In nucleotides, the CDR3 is TGTGCCAGCAGCTCCGCAGGGGGATACGAGCAGTACTTC.

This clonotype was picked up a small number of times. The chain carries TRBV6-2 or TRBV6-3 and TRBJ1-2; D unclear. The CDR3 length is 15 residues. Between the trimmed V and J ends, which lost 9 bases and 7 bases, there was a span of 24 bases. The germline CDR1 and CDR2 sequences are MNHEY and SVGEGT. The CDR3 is CASGKTVTFYLGYTF. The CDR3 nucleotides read TGTGCCAGTGGGAAGACGGTGACCTTCTACCTTGGCTACACCTTC.

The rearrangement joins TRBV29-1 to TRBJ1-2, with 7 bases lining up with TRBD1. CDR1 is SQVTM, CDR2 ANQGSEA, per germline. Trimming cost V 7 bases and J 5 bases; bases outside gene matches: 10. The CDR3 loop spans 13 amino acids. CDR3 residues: CSAEDRRRYGYTF. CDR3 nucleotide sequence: TGCAGCGCAGAGGACAGGCGGAGGTATGGCTACACCTTC.

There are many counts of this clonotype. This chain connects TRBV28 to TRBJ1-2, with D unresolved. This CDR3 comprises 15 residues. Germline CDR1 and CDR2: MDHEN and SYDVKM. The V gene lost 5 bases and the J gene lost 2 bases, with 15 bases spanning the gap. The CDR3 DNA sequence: TGTGCCAGCAGTCCAAATGAGGGCCGCAACTATGGCTACACCTTC. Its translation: CASSPNEGRNYGYTF.

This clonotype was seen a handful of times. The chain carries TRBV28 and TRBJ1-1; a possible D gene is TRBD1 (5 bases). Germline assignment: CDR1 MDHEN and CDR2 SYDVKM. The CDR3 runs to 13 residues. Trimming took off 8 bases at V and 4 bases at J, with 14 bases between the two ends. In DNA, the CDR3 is TGTGCCAGCTCCTTAGGGGTGAGCACTGAAGCTTTCTTT. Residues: CASSLGVSTEAFF.

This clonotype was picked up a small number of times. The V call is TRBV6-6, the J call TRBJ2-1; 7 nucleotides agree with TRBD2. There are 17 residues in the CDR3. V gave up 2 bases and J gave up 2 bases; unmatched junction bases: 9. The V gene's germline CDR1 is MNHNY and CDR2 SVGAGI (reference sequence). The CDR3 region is CASSYIRPGGTYNEQFF. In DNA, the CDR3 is TGTGCCAGCAGTTACATTCGACCGGGGGGAACCTACAATGAGCAGTTCTTC.

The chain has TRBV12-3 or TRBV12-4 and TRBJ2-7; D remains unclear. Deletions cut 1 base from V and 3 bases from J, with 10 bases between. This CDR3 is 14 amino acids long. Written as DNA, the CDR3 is TGTGCCAGCAGTTTAGGGTCGGAGTTCTACGAGCAGTACGTC. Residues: CASSLGSEFYEQYV.

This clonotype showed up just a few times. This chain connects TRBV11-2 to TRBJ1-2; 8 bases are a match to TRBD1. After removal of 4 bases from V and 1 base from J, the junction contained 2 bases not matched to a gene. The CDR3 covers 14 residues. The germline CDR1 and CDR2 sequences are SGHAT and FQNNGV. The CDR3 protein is CASSSDRGNYGYTF. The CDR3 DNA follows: TGTGCCAGCAGCTCTGACAGGGGTAACTATGGCTACACCTTC.

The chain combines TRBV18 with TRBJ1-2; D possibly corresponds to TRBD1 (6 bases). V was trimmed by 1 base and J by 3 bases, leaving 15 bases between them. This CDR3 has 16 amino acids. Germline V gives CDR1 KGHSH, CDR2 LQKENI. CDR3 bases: TGTGCCAGCTCACCACGAAAGGCAGGGGACGACTATGGCTACACCTTC. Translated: CASSPRKAGDDYGYTF. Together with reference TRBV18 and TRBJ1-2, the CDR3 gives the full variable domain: NAGVMQNPRHLVRRRGQEARLRCSPMKGHSHVYWYRQLPEEGLKFMVYLQKENIIDESGMPKERFSAEFPKEGPSILRIQQVVRGDSAAYFCASSPRKAGDDYGYTFGSGTRLTVV.

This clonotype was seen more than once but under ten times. CDR3: CASSPTPGQIHGYTF. DNA for the CDR3: TGTGCCAGCAGCCCCACTCCGGGACAGATTCATGGCTACACCTTC. V is TRBV3-1 and J is TRBJ1-2; 7 positions agree with TRBD1. J was trimmed by 6 bases and V by 4 bases; bases with no gene match: 11. CDR1 and CDR2 from the germline V gene are LGHDT and YNNKEL (reference sequence). The CDR3 length is 15 residues. Drawing the rest from reference TRBV3-1 and TRBJ1-2, the complete variable domain is DTAVSQTPKYLVTQMGNDKSIKCEQNLGHDTMYWYKQDSKKFLKIMFSYNNKELIINETVPNRFSPKSPDKAHLNLHINSLELGDSAVYFCASSPTPGQIHGYTFGSGTRLTVV.

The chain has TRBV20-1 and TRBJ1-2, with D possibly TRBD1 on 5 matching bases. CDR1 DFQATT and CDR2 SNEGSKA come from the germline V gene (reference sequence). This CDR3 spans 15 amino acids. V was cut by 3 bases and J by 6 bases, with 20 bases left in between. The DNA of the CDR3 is TGCAGTGCTAGTGGGTCTAGGTCAGGGTGGGATGGCTACACCTTC. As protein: CSASGSRSGWDGYTF.

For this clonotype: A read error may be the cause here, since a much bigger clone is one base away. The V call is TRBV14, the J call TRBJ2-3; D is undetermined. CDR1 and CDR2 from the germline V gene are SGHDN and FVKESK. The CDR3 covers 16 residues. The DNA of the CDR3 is TGTGCCATCAGCCAAGGAATCCTTACGAGCACAGATACGCAGTATTTT. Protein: CAISQGILTSTDTQYF.

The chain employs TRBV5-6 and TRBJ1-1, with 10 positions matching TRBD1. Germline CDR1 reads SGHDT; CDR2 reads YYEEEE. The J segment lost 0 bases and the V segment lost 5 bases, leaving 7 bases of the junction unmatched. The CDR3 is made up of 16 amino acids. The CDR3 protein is CASSRWTGGMNTEAFF. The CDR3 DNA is TGTGCCAGCAGTCGCTGGACAGGGGGAATGAACACTGAAGCTTTCTTT.